These T cell receptor beta chains were read from a single sample in a study of untreated major depressive disorder. Generated by immunoSEQ multiplex PCR, the TCRdb table keeps only in-frame clones and is missing some. The table includes about 19,000 clones, more than 90% detected once. Sequenced sample: CD4+ T cells from PBMCs. These receptor sequences come from a woman between 40 and 55 years old with major depressive disorder. Both conserved end residues are trimmed from each CDR3. D genes are given only for firm matches. Some rows mark clone size as missing; the rest say once, few, many or name a class of expanded clone.

size: NA; V: TRBV7-9; D: TRBD1; J: TRBJ1-3; CDR3: ASSPPTGKISGNTIY
size: NA; V: TRBV9; D: NA; J: TRBJ1-2; CDR3: ASSGTYYGYT
size: NA; V: TRBV6-1; D: NA; J: TRBJ1-4; CDR3: ASSEVETVYPNEKLF
size: once; V: TRBV2; D: NA; J: TRBJ1-1; CDR3: ASRPQGNTEAF
size: NA; V: TRBV5-1; D: NA; J: TRBJ2-5; CDR3: ASSLALGLQKETQY
size: NA; V: TRBV7-2; D: TRBD1; J: TRBJ1-4; CDR3: ASSFQGTGGRKLF
size: NA; V: TRBV10-3; D: TRBD1; J: TRBJ1-4; CDR3: AIRPGTGGEKLF
size: NA; V: TRBV18; D: NA; J: TRBJ2-6; CDR3: ASSTVANVLT
size: NA; V: TRBV4-3; D: NA; J: TRBJ2-6; CDR3: ASSPYGTGANVLT
size: NA; V: TRBV13; D: NA; J: TRBJ1-3; CDR3: ASSLDGGRITIY
size: NA; V: TRBV5-1; D: TRBD2; J: TRBJ2-5; CDR3: ASSLELAGGVAQETQY
size: NA; V: TRBV28; D: NA; J: TRBJ1-4; CDR3: ASSFAGKVELF
size: NA; V: TRBV5-1; D: TRBD1; J: TRBJ1-1; CDR3: ASSFQGGISEAF
size: NA; V: TRBV2; D: NA; J: TRBJ1-2; CDR3: ASSVKGNGGYT
size: NA; V: TRBV5-1; D: NA; J: TRBJ2-2; CDR3: ASSLAVVSFGELF
size: NA; V: TRBV21-1; D: NA; J: TRBJ1-2; CDR3: ASSPQGGNGYT
size: NA; V: TRBV7-9; D: NA; J: TRBJ1-3; CDR3: ASSSGSASGNTIY
size: NA; V: TRBV6-1; D: NA; J: TRBJ2-5; CDR3: AIYWSDQETQY
size: NA; V: TRBV6-1; D: NA; J: TRBJ1-3; CDR3: ASSVGSKRNTIY
size: once; V: TRBV2; D: NA; J: TRBJ2-3; CDR3: ATSLFQGTSTDTQY
size: NA; V: TRBV29-1; D: NA; J: TRBJ1-2; CDR3: SAAPGLGYGYT
size: NA; V: TRBV4-2; D: TRBD2; J: TRBJ2-1; CDR3: ASSQVGLAGGPEQF
size: NA; V: TRBV14; D: NA; J: TRBJ1-4; CDR3: ASSPLQGGREKLF
size: once; V: TRBV29-1; D: TRBD1; J: TRBJ1-1; CDR3: SAIPGQGFSEAF
size: NA; V: TRBV25-1; D: NA; J: TRBJ1-3; CDR3: ASSDGRRGLSGNTIY
size: few; V: TRBV2; D: NA; J: TRBJ1-1; CDR3: ASKVERNTEAF
size: NA; V: TRBV4-3; D: NA; J: TRBJ1-2; CDR3: ASSQEGTYGYT
size: NA; V: TRBV15; D: NA; J: TRBJ2-5; CDR3: ATSRGVRTLETQY
size: NA; V: TRBV5-1; D: NA; J: TRBJ2-3; CDR3: ASSASTDTQY
size: NA; V: TRBV11-2; D: NA; J: TRBJ2-5; CDR3: ASSGNRFGETQY
size: NA; V: TRBV6-5; D: TRBD1; J: TRBJ1-6; CDR3: ASSYTHDRANSPLH
size: NA; V: TRBV27; D: NA; J: TRBJ1-5; CDR3: ASSFDPGLHQPQH
size: few; V: TRBV9; D: NA; J: TRBJ2-1; CDR3: ASSGPNYNEQF
size: NA; V: TRBV5-1; D: NA; J: TRBJ2-7; CDR3: ASSLAGSSYEQY
size: NA; V: TRBV6-5; D: NA; J: TRBJ2-5; CDR3: ASRMGLETQY
size: NA; V: TRBV6-5; D: TRBD1; J: TRBJ1-5; CDR3: ASSWDRAQPQH
size: NA; V: TRBV19; D: NA; J: TRBJ1-4; CDR3: ASSIQGRREKLF
size: NA; V: TRBV30; D: NA; J: TRBJ1-3; CDR3: AWGLGSGNTIY
size: NA; V: TRBV5-1; D: TRBD2; J: TRBJ2-3; CDR3: ASSLVTSGDTDTQY
size: NA; V: TRBV5-1; D: NA; J: TRBJ2-3; CDR3: ASSLTERTDTQY
size: NA; V: TRBV2; D: NA; J: TRBJ1-1; CDR3: ASSVDVNTEAF
size: NA; V: TRBV5-1; D: TRBD1; J: TRBJ1-2; CDR3: ASSLQPGQDHGYT
size: once; V: TRBV7-3; D: NA; J: TRBJ2-3; CDR3: ASGVGTDTQY
size: once; V: TRBV5-1; D: NA; J: TRBJ2-7; CDR3: ASSLITGGDEQY
size: once; V: TRBV27; D: TRBD1; J: TRBJ1-5; CDR3: ASSSDRGRYNQPQH
size: NA; V: TRBV4-1; D: NA; J: TRBJ2-2; CDR3: ASSQDIGELF
size: few; V: TRBV6-1; D: NA; J: TRBJ1-4; CDR3: ASSDWGRVRLF
size: few; V: TRBV9; D: TRBD1; J: TRBJ1-2; CDR3: ASSADRGRHGYT